This T cell receptor beta chain derives from a study of T cells in localized non-small cell lung cancer. As concerns this clone: The antigen is unknown.

Germline V gene lookup returns CDR1 LNHDA and CDR2 SQIVND (reference sequence). This CDR3 comprises 15 residues. With V trimmed by 6 bases and J by 4 bases, 8 bases remained unmatched. Whole-study findings and limits: With higher T cell density in blood came longer overall survival. In adjacent lung appeared a median roughly 56 of the top 100 tumor clones.

Assay used: immunoSEQ multiplex PCR; TCRdb lists only in-frame clones, some missing. The sample includes several thousand clones, roughly 59% of them seen just once. The receptor was isolated from a male donor older than 55 with stage I squamous cell lung carcinoma. The starting material was lymph node tissue, obtained before any cancer treatment. The chain links TRBV19 to TRBJ2-1; 8 bases agree with TRBD2. In DNA, the CDR3 is TGTGCCAGTAGACAGAGCGGGAGTAGTTACAATGAGCAGTTCTTC. It is translated as CASRQSGSSYNEQFF.